This paragraph covers one TCR beta chain sequence. This specimen comes from a study of Ad26.COV2.S vaccination and SARS-CoV-2 variants. Across the study: Intramuscular Ad26.COV2.S doses were given once or twice, 56 days apart.

The V and J ends lost 2 bases and 1 base, in that order; junction bases with no gene match: 8. This CDR3 has 17 amino acids. Per germline, CDR1 SGHTA and CDR2 FQGNSA. Here immunoSEQ multiplex PCR was the method, and the copy in TCRdb shows in-frame clones only, minus some. The profile shows a few hundred thousand clones, roughly 90% of them singletons. Treatment indicated: about 20 received Ad26.COV2.S at low or high dose, single or two shots; 5 received placebo; per-sample allocation not given. The samples date from day 63 after the first vaccine or placebo injection. The chain combines TRBV7-2 with TRBJ2-5; 9 nucleotides agree with TRBD2. The origin of this receptor is a person aged 18-65 years who received the Ad26.COV2.S COVID-19 vaccine or a placebo. The specimen comprised peripheral blood, sampled in a trial of Ad26.COV2.S vaccine versus placebo. Here the CDR3 DNA reads TGTGCCAGCAGCTTATCATCAGCGGGGGGCAGCCAAGAGACCCAGTACTTC. It is translated as CASSLSSAGGSQETQYF.